These 10 T cell receptor beta chains share one sample of origin, sequenced in a study of immune evolution from preneoplasia to lung adenocarcinoma (dated by TCRdb to about 2021). Library prep was done by the immunoSEQ multiplex PCR assay. The source is immuneACCESS, and TCRdb retained only in-frame sequences with V and J called. Part of the clones is not carried over; for the studies checked, unresolved V genes explain less than half of this, and the remainder is unexplained. The sample table lists around 4,300 clones, about three quarters of them with a count of one. Jointly, the top ten make up less than 9.5% of the sample. Sample: FFPE adjacent normal lung tissue. Receptors originate from an older donor with lung adenocarcinoma.

J is TRBJ1-1 and V is TRBV19; D gene ambiguous. CDR3 size: 13 residues. Deletions cut 7 bases from V and 5 bases from J, with 14 bases between. Germline CDR1 LNHDA, CDR2 SQIVND (reference sequence). CDR3 sequence reads: CASTSSGRTEAFF. CDR3 bases: TGTGCCAGTACCTCATCGGGGAGGACTGAAGCTTTCTTT.

The chain recombines TRBV30 with TRBJ1-2; D is unresolved. Germline CDR1 GTSNPN, CDR2 SVGIG (reference sequence). CDR3 length: 12 residues. V lost 4 bases, J lost 9 bases, and 15 bases lay in between. The CDR3, as DNA: TGTGCCTGGACTATTCCCAATAAACGCTACACCTTC. The encoded protein is CAWTIPNKRYTF.

The genes are TRBV27 and TRBJ2-3; D might be TRBD1 (5 bases). Looked up from germline, CDR1 is MNHEY and CDR2 is SMNVEV (reference sequence). V was cut by 6 bases and J by 5 bases, with 15 bases left in between. The CDR3 has 14 amino acids. The CDR3 DNA reads as TGTGCCAGCAGCCGATCAGGGTGGGGAGATACGCAGTATTTT. The encoded protein is CASSRSGWGDTQYF.

The CDR3 region has the DNA TGTGCCAGCAGTGATAGGCTCGCCGGTGGCAATGAGCAGTTCTTC. Translating gives CASSDRLAGGNEQFF. The chain employs TRBV2 and TRBJ2-1; D is unclear. V was pared by 3 bases and J by 6 bases, with 15 bases between. This CDR3 is 15 amino acids long. Germline V lookup: CDR1 SNHLY, CDR2 FYNNEI.

This clone was found once. The CDR3 region is CASSYLSGSAYEQYF. CDR3 coding DNA: TGTGCCAGCAGTTACCTTAGCGGGTCGGCCTACGAGCAGTACTTC. V usage is TRBV6-5 and J usage is TRBJ2-7; 7 nucleotides line up with TRBD2. This CDR3 has 15 residues. Trimming removed 2 bases from V and 2 bases from J; junction bases left unmatched: 6. The germline CDR1 and CDR2 sequences are MNHEY and SVGAGI.

Only one count was recorded for this clone. The rearrangement joins TRBV4-1 to TRBJ1-3; the D is unclear. V was clipped by 0 bases and J by 0 bases, with 6 bases between them. CDR1 is MGHRA and CDR2 is YSYEKL in the germline V gene. The CDR3 is 15 residues long. The DNA for the CDR3 is TGCGCCAGCAGCCAAGAGGGCAGCTCTGGAAACACCATATATTTT. Protein sequence: CASSQEGSSGNTIYF.

This chain joins TRBV9 and TRBJ2-1, with a possible D match to TRBD1 (5 bases). The CDR3 sequence is 14 residues long. Trimming removed 2 bases at V and 2 bases at J, with 8 bases between. Germline lookup yields CDR1 SGDLS and CDR2 YYNGEE. The CDR3 protein is CASSVSRAYNEQFF. The CDR3 DNA reads TGTGCCAGCAGCGTGTCCAGGGCCTACAATGAGCAGTTCTTC. The variable domain in full, completed from reference TRBV9 and TRBJ2-1, reads DSGVTQTPKHLITATGQRVTLRCSPRSGDLSVYWYQQSLDQGLQFLIQYYNGEERAKGNILERFSAQQFPDLHSELNLSSLELGDSALYFCASSVSRAYNEQFFGPGTRLTVL.

The CDR3 is CASSLVGGGTEAFF. CDR3 sequence (DNA): TGTGCCAGCAGCTTAGTTGGGGGAGGGACTGAAGCTTTCTTT. J is TRBJ1-1 and V is TRBV7-9; possible D gene TRBD1, 5 bases. CDR1 and CDR2 (germline): SEHNR, FQNEAQ (reference sequence). V lost 1 base to trimming and J lost 5 bases, with 11 bases between them. This CDR3 is built from 14 residues.

The rearrangement joins TRBV6-5 to TRBJ2-7; 7 nucleotides agree with TRBD1. V trimming: 2 bases; J trimming: 3 bases; junction bases outside the gene matches: 4. CDR1 is MNHEY, CDR2 SVGAGI, per germline. CDR3 length: 14 residues. In DNA form, the CDR3 reads TGTGCCAGCAGTTACACCAACAGGGGCTACGAGCAGTACTTC. Translating it yields CASSYTNRGYEQYF.

V gene TRBV7-2 combines with J gene TRBJ2-3; D unresolved. Trimming left V 4 bases short and J 2 bases short, with 13 bases between. The CDR3 is 15 residues long. From germline, CDR1 is SGHTA and CDR2 FQGNSA. The CDR3 here is CASSSARVDTDTQYF. The CDR3 nucleotides read TGTGCCAGCAGCTCCGCCCGGGTCGACACAGATACGCAGTATTTT. Combining the CDR3 with reference TRBV7-2 and TRBJ2-3 gives the whole variable domain GAGVSQSPSNKVTEKGKDVELRCDPISGHTALYWYRQSLGQGLEFLIYFQGNSAPDKSGLPSDRFSAERTGGSVSTLTIQRTQQEDSAVYLCASSSARVDTDTQYFGPGTRLTVL.